The present TCR beta chain was sequenced within a study of blood T cells in healthy people across ages. The CDR3 runs to 13 residues. In germline, CDR1 is MNHNY, CDR2 SVGAGI (reference sequence). Trimming removed 6 bases from V and 5 bases from J, with 14 bases in between. Researchers collected about 9.1 milliliters of peripheral blood from every single donor. Using a J-beta primer mix together with a sample-barcoded 5' primer, a second PCR was run for about 6 to 11 cycles. From the 5' RACE reads, TCRdb called clonotypes with MiXCR, one entry per CDR3 protein. This table has more than 600,000 distinct CDR3 sequences, around a quarter appearing once. This sample also belongs to another study, concerning T cells of mothers and their children. That source adds: Using the M1S primer, the second PCR added sample barcodes along with 2-4 random nucleotides. Among related mother-child pairs, overlap was slightly higher than in unrelated pairs, though not significantly.

The specimen was blood. The source is a boy aged 5-17 years in good health. The rearrangement uses TRBV6-6 and TRBJ2-7; the D gene is possibly TRBD1 (6 bases). This chain's CDR3 is CASREDRFHEQYF. CDR3 DNA sequence: TGTGCCAGCAGGGAAGACAGGTTCCACGAGCAGTACTTC.